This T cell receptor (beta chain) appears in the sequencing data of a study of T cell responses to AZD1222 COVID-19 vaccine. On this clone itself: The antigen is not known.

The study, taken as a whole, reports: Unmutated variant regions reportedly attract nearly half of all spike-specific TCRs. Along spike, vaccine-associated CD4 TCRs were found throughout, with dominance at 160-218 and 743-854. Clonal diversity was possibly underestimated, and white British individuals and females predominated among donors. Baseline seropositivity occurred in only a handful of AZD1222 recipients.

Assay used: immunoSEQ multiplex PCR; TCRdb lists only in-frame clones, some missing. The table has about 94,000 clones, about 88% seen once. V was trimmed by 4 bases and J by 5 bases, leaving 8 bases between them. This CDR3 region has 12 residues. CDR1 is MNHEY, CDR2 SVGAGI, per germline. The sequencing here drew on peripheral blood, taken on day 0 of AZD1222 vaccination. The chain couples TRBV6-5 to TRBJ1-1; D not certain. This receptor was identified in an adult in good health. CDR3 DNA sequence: TGTGCCAGCAGTTCTTTGTATACTGAAGCTTTCTTT. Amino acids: CASSSLYTEAFF.